This T cell receptor (beta chain) was profiled in a study of shared clonotypes between healthy human individuals. Whole-study results and caveats: With a handful of donors compared, approximately 5.5% of naive CD4 clonotypes were shared. Sharing of clonotypes among donors was expected to vary with sequencing depth.

The germline V gene has CDR1 ENHRY and CDR2 SYGVKD. Deletions cut 6 bases from V and 5 bases from J, with 22 bases between. The CDR3 is 16 amino acids. Notes on this clone: Antigen specificity is unknown.

Clones were read by immunoSEQ multiplex PCR, and TCRdb kept only the in-frame ones, dropping some. The data hold about 520,000 clones, with approximately 94% observed a single time. This receptor was identified in a woman in her 30s in good health. Sequencing input: naive CD4+ T cells sorted from blood. This sample's subset: CD45RA+ positively selected. The chain carries TRBV10-3 and TRBJ2-5, with D perhaps TRBD1 or TRBD2 (5 bases each). The CDR3 DNA reads as TGTGCCATCAGCCCGGTGGAAGGGGTACGAGGGGAGACCCAGTACTTC. Its protein is CAISPVEGVRGETQYF.